The 11 T cell receptor beta chains below all came from one sample that was sequenced in a study of metastatic and nonmetastatic thyroid tumors. All patients reached thyroid surgery having received no treatment beforehand. TCRdb re-called the PCR reads through MiXCR. This table holds about 4,000 clones, 34% found once. Sequencing input: adjacent normal tissue. The source of these receptors is a female donor with papillary thyroid cancer or a benign thyroid nodule (not recorded which). Some clones in this sample may be carry-over from other donors' samples.

This clone is termed medium-sized. The chain couples TRBV10-2 to TRBJ1-5; D unclear. With 5 bases removed from V and 5 bases from J, the gap between germline ends came to 7 bases. Germline V gives CDR1 WSHSY, CDR2 SAAADI. The CDR3 runs to 12 residues. The CDR3 here is CASSSAYQPQHF. CDR3 bases: TGCGCCAGCAGTAGCGCCTATCAGCCCCAGCATTTT.

This clone turned up a few times. The V gene is TRBV30, the J gene TRBJ1-1, with no clear D. The CDR3 is 15 amino acids. Germline CDR1 GTSNPN, CDR2 SVGIG (reference sequence). V lost 1 base, J lost 4 bases, and 16 bases lay in between. The CDR3 DNA is TGTGCCTGGAGTGACCCTCCGCGGGTGGGCACTGAAGCTTTCTTT. The encoded protein is CAWSDPPRVGTEAFF.

By share, this clone ranks as medium-sized. The gene calls are TRBV5-1 and TRBJ1-1; perhaps TRBD1 as D (6 bases). The CDR3 runs 15 residues. Germline values: CDR1 SGHRS, CDR2 YFSETQ. Trimming took 0 bases from V and 4 from J, leaving 13 bases between them. The CDR3 nucleotides read TGCGCCAGCAGCTTGGACAGGGCTGTGGCCACTGAAGCTTTCTTT. Residues: CASSLDRAVATEAFF.

This clone is termed medium-sized. The CDR3 bases are TGTGCCAGCAGCCAAAGGAGGGGACGGAGCTCCTACAATGAGCAGTTCTTC. As protein: CASSQRRGRSSYNEQFF. The chain couples TRBV25-1 to TRBJ2-1; tentative D call: TRBD2 (6 bases). Germline CDR1 is MGHDK and CDR2 is SYGVNS. CDR3 size: 17 residues. The V gene lost 6 bases and the J gene lost 0 bases, with 18 bases spanning the gap.

This clone is hyperexpanded within its sample. The genes are TRBV12-3 or TRBV12-4 and TRBJ1-6; D is undetermined. V gave up 5 bases and J gave up 8 bases, with 7 bases separating them. This CDR3 region has 12 residues. In nucleotides, the CDR3 is TGTGCCAGCAGTCCCCGGGATTCACCCCTCCACTTT. Encoded protein: CASSPRDSPLHF.

By share, this clone counts as large. The gene calls are TRBV6-1 and TRBJ1-5; no clear D. Germline CDR1 reads MNHNS; CDR2 reads SASEGT. The CDR3 has 13 amino acids. V was cut by 7 bases and J by 6 bases, with 13 bases left in between. Written as DNA, the CDR3 is TGTGCCAGCAATATCATAAGGGCTCAGCCCCAGCATTTT. Translating it yields CASNIIRAQPQHF.

This clone was picked up a small number of times. This chain connects TRBV10-3 to TRBJ2-7, with 7 bases that match TRBD2. J lost 1 base, V lost 7 bases, and 7 bases had no gene match. CDR3 size: 14 residues. Germline CDR1 and CDR2: ENHRY and SYGVKD. The CDR3 nucleotides read TGTGCCATCACCTCCGTGGGGGGGTCCTACGAGCAGTACTTC. Amino acid sequence: CAITSVGGSYEQYF.

This chain links TRBV9 with TRBJ2-3; D uncertain. Germline loops: CDR1 SGDLS, CDR2 YYNGEE. The CDR3 covers 14 residues. Trimming stripped 0 bases from V and 0 bases from J, with 5 bases between. CDR3 protein: CASSVGHSTDTQYF. In nucleotides, the CDR3 is TGTGCCAGCAGCGTAGGGCACAGCACAGATACGCAGTATTTT. The full variable domain, its missing parts supplied by reference TRBV9 and TRBJ2-3, is DSGVTQTPKHLITATGQRVTLRCSPRSGDLSVYWYQQSLDQGLQFLIQYYNGEERAKGNILERFSAQQFPDLHSELNLSSLELGDSALYFCASSVGHSTDTQYFGPGTRLTVL.

This chain connects TRBV6-1 to TRBJ2-2; D possibly matches TRBD1 or TRBD2 (5 bases each). Germline values: CDR1 MNHNS, CDR2 SASEGT. Trimming took 5 bases from V and 5 from J, leaving 18 bases between them. This CDR3 has 16 amino acids. Written as DNA, the CDR3 is TGTGCCAGCAGTCGAAGTCCCGGGACGGGGACCGGGGAGCTGTTTTTT. This sequence encodes CASSRSPGTGTGELFF.

The chain couples TRBV13 to TRBJ1-5, with D maybe TRBD1 (5 bases). CDR1 and CDR2 (germline): PRHDT, FYEKMQ (reference sequence). This CDR3 is 15 amino acids long. The V and J ends lost 2 bases and 5 bases respectively, with 13 bases between them. CDR3 amino acids: CASSLRGFGDQPQHF. In DNA form, the CDR3 reads TGTGCCAGCAGCTTAAGGGGTTTCGGGGATCAGCCCCAGCATTTT.

This clone is medium-sized by share. This chain links TRBV7-9 with TRBJ2-7; TRBD1 matches 8 bases. Germline V gives CDR1 SEHNR, CDR2 FQNEAQ (reference sequence). This CDR3 region has 13 residues. The ends lost 5 bases at V and 2 bases at J; junction bases unmatched: 2. CDR3 loop: CASSEDRAYEQYF. In DNA form, the CDR3 reads TGTGCCAGCAGCGAGGACAGGGCCTACGAGCAGTACTTC.